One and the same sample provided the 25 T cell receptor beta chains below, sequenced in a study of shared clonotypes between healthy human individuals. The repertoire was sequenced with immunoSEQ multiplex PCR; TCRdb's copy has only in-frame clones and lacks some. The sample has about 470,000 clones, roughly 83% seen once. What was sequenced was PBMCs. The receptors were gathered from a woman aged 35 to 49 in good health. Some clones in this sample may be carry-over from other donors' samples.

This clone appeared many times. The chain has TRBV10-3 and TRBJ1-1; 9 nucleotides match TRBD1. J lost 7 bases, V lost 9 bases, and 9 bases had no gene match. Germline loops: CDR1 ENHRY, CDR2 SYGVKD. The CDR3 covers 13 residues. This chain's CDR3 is CAISGGTGLEAFF. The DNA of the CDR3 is TGTGCCATATCAGGGGGGACAGGGCTTGAAGCTTTCTTT.

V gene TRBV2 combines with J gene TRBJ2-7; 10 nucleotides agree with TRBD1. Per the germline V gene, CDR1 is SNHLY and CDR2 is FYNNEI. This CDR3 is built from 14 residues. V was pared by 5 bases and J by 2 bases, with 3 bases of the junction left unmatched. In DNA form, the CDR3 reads TGTGCCAGCAGTACGGACAGGGGGGCCTACGAGCAGTACTTC. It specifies CASSTDRGAYEQYF. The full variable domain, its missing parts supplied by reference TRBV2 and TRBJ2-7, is EPEVTQTPSHQVTQMGQEVILRCVPISNHLYFYWYRQILGQKVEFLVSFYNNEISEKSEIFDDQFSVERPDGSNFTLKIRSTKLEDSAMYFCASSTDRGAYEQYFGPGTRLTVT.

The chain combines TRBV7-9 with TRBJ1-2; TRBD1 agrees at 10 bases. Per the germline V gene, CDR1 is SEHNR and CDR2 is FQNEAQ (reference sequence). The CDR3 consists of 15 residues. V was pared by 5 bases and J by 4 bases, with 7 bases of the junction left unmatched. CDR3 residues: CASSRPDRGFYGYTF. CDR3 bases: TGTGCCAGCAGCCGGCCGGACAGGGGGTTCTATGGCTACACCTTC.

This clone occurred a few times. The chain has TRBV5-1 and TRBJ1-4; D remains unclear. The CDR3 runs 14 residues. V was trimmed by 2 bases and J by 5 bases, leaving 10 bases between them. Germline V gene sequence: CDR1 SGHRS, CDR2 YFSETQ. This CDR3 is CASSFDDQNEKLFF. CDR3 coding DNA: TGCGCCAGCAGCTTCGATGACCAAAATGAAAAACTGTTTTTT.

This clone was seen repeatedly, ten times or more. CDR3 nucleotides: TGCGCCAGCAGCGCAGGGTCACCGGGGGGGGAGCTGTTTTTT. Residues: CASSAGSPGGELFF. V gene TRBV10-1 combines with J gene TRBJ2-2; D possibly matches TRBD1 or TRBD2 (5 bases each). The CDR3 is 14 amino acids. Germline-derived CDR1 and CDR2 are WNHNN and SYGVQD (reference sequence). The ends were cut back, 6 bases at V and 8 bases at J, with 16 bases in the middle.

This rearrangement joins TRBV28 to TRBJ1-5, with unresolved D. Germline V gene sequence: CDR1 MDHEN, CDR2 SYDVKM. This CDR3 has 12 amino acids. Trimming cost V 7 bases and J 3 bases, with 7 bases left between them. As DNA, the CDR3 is TGTGCCAGCACCCCGCTCAATCAGCCCCAGCATTTT. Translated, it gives CASTPLNQPQHF.

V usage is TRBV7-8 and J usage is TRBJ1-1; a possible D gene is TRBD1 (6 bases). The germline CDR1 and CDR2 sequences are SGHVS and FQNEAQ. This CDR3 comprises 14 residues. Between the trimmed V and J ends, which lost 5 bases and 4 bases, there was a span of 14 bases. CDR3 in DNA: TGTGCCAGCAGCCAACGAACAGGGATCACTGAAGCTTTCTTT. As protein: CASSQRTGITEAFF.

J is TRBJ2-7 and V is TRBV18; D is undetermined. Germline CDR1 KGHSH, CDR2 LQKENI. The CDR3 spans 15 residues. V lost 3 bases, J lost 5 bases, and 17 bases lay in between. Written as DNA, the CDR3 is TGTGCCAGCTCACCCGATGGTGGGGTAGGCAACGAGCAGTACTTC. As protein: CASSPDGGVGNEQYF.

CDR3 nucleotides: TGTGCCAGCAGCTTAGAAAGGTTGAAAGCTTTCTTT. Amino acid sequence: CASSLERLKAFF. V usage is TRBV11-2 and J usage is TRBJ1-1; D is uncertain. The germline V gene has CDR1 SGHAT and CDR2 FQNNGV. CDR3 length: 12 amino acids. V lost 0 bases and J 9 bases, leaving 8 bases between the germline ends. Full variable domain (rest looked up from reference TRBV11-2 and TRBJ1-1): EAGVAQSPRYKIIEKRQSVAFWCNPISGHATLYWYQQILGQGPKLLIQFQNNGVVDDSQLPKDRFSAERLKGVDSTLKIQPAKLEDSAVYLCASSLERLKAFFGQGTRLTVV.

In nucleotides, the CDR3 is TGTGCCAGCAGCAGCGGGAGGGCCTACGAGCAGTACTTC. It is translated as CASSSGRAYEQYF. V and J are TRBV5-4 and TRBJ2-7; TRBD2 agrees at 10 bases. Trimming at V came to 4 bases and at J to 2 bases, leaving 0 bases not matched to a gene. Per germline, CDR1 SGHNT and CDR2 YYREEE (reference sequence). This CDR3 comprises 13 residues.

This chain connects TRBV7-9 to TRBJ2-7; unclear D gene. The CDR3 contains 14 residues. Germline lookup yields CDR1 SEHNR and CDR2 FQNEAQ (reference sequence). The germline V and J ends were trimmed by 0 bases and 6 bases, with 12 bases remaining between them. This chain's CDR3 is CASSLAASRSEQYF. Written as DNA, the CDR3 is TGTGCCAGCAGCTTAGCGGCTAGTCGCAGCGAGCAGTACTTC.

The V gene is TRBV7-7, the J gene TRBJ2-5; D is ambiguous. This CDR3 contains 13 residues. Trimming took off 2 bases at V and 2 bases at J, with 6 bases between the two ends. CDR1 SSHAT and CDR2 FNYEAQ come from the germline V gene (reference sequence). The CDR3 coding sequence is TGTGCCAGCAGCTTAAACATACAAGAGACCCAGTACTTC. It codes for CASSLNIQETQYF.

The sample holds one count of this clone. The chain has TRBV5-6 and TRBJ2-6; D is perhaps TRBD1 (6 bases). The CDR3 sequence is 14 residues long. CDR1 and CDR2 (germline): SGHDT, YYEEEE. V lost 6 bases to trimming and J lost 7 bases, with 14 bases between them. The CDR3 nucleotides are TGTGCCAGCACCCGGACAGAGCCAGCCAACGTCCTGACTTTC. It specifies CASTRTEPANVLTF.

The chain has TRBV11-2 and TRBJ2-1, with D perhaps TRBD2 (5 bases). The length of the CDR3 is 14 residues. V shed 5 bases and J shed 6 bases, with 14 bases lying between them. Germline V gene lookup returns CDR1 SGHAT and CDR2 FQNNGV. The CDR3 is CASSIGLPSNEQFF. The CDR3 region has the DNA TGTGCCAGCAGCATAGGACTGCCTTCCAATGAGCAGTTCTTC.

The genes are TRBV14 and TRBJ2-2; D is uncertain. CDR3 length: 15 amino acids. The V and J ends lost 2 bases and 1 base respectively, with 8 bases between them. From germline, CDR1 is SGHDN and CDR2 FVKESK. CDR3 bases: TGTGCCAGCAGCCAAATACCCGGGAACACCGGGGAGCTGTTTTTT. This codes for CASSQIPGNTGELFF.

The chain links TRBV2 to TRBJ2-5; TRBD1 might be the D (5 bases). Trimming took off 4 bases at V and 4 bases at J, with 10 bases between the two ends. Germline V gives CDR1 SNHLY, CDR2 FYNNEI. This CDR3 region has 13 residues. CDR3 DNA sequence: TGTGCCAGCAGTGGAAGTGGGGCAGAGACCCAGTACTTC. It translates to CASSGSGAETQYF.

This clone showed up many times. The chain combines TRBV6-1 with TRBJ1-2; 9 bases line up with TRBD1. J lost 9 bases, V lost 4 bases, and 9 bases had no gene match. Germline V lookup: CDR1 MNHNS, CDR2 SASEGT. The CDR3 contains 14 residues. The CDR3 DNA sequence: TGTGCCAGCAGTGGCCCACAGGGGGCTCGAAGCTACACCTTC. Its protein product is CASSGPQGARSYTF.

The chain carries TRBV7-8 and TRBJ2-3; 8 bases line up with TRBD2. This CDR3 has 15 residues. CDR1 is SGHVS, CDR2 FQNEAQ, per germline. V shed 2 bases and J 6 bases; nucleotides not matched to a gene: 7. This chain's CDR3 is CASSLLAGGGDTQYF. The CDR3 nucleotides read TGTGCCAGCAGCTTATTGGCGGGAGGTGGTGATACGCAGTATTTT.

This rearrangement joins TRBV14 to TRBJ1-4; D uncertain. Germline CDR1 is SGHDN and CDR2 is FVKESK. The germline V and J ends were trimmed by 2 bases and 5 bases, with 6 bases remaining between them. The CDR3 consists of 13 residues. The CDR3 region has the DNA TGTGCCAGCAGCCAAAAAGGCAATGAAAAACTGTTTTTT. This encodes CASSQKGNEKLFF. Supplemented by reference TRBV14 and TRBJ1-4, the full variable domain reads EAGVTQFPSHSVIEKGQTVTLRCDPISGHDNLYWYRRVMGKEIKFLLHFVKESKQDESGMPNNRFLAERTGGTYSTLKVQPAELEDSGVYFCASSQKGNEKLFFGSGTQLSVL.

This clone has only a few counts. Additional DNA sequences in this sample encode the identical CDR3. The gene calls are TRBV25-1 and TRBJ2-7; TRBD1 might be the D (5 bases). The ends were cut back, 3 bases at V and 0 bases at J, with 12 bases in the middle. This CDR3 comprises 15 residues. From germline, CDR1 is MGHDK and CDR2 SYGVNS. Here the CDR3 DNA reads TGTGCCAGCAGTGACACCAGGGTTACCTCCTACGAGCAGTACTTC. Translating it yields CASSDTRVTSYEQYF.

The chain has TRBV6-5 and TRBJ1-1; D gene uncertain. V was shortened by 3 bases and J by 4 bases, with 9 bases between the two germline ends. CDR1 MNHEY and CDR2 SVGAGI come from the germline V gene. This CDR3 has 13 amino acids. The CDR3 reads CASSYGEVTEAFF. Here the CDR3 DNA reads TGTGCCAGCAGTTATGGGGAGGTCACTGAAGCTTTCTTT.

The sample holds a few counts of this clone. CDR3 bases: TGTGCCAGCAGTGAAGGGTCAGGGGTTCGTGAAGCTTTCTTT. Translation: CASSEGSGVREAFF. The chain recombines TRBV6-1 with TRBJ1-1, with D perhaps matching TRBD1 (6 bases). Germline assignment: CDR1 MNHNS and CDR2 SASEGT. V was pared by 1 base and J by 7 bases, with 13 bases between. The CDR3 covers 14 residues.

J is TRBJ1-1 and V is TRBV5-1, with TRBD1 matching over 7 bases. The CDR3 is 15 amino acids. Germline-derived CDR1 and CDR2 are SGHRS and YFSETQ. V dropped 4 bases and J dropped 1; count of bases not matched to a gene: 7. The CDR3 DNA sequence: TGCGCCAGCAGCACAGGGACAGCAACGAACACTGAAGCTTTCTTT. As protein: CASSTGTATNTEAFF. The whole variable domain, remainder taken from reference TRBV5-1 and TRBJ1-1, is KAGVTQTPRYLIKTRGQQVTLSCSPISGHRSVSWYQQTPGQGLQFLFEYFSETQRNKGNFPGRFSGRQFSNSRSEMNVSTLELGDSALYLCASSTGTATNTEAFFGQGTRLTVV.

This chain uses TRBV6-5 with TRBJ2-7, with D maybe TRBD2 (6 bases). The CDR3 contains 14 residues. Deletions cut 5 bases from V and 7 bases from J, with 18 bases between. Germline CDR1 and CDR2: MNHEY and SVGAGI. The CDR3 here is CASSRSLGGGEQYF. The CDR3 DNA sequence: TGTGCCAGCAGTCGATCTTTGGGGGGTGGAGAGCAGTACTTC.

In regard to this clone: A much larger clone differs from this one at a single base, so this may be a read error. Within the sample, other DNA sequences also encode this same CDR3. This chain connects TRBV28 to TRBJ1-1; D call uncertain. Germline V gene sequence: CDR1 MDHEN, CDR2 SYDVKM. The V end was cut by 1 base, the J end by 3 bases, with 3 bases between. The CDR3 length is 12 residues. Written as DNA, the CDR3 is TGTGCCAGCAGTTTATTAGACACTGAAGCTTTCTTT. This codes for CASSLLDTEAFF.